Listed here are 22 T cell receptor beta chains from one sample, sequenced in a study of response to subunit inactivated influenza vaccine. TCRdb re-called the RT-PCR reads through MiXCR, storing one row per CDR3 protein. The sample carries around 320,000 distinct CDR3 sequences, around 20% recorded once. Material: PBMCs from blood, obtained roughly 20 months after vaccination. These receptors were taken from a man aged 50 to 69 who received an inactivated influenza vaccine.

This clonotype appeared many times. The chain's CDR3 is CASSSLKMELFF. The CDR3 coding sequence is TGTGCCAGCAGCTCTTTAAAAATGGAGCTGTTTTTT. V usage is TRBV7-2 and J usage is TRBJ2-2; D not resolved. Germline V lookup: CDR1 SGHTA, CDR2 FQGNSA. V was trimmed by 4 bases and J by 10 bases, leaving 10 bases between them. This CDR3 is built from 12 residues.

The genes are TRBV29-1 and TRBJ1-1, with D uncertain. This CDR3 has 13 amino acids. V lost 3 bases and J 3 bases, leaving 11 bases between the germline ends. Germline assignment: CDR1 SQVTM and CDR2 ANQGSEA. The CDR3 bases are TGCAGCGTTGAGAGGCAGGTTGACACTGAAGCTTTCTTT. This translates into CSVERQVDTEAFF.

This clonotype has at least ten counts. The V call is TRBV20-1, the J call TRBJ2-2; a possible D gene is TRBD1 (6 bases). This CDR3 contains 13 residues. Germline-derived CDR1 and CDR2 are DFQATT and SNEGSKA (reference sequence). With 3 bases removed from V and 4 bases from J, the gap between germline ends came to 9 bases. This CDR3 reads CSARGASTGELFF. Written as DNA, the CDR3 is TGCAGTGCTAGGGGGGCCAGCACCGGGGAGCTGTTTTTT.

This clonotype has just a few counts. The chain is built from TRBV5-6 and TRBJ1-2, with D unresolved. The CDR3 has 13 residues. V lost 4 bases and J lost 4, with 11 bases in between. Germline values: CDR1 SGHDT, CDR2 YYEEEE. CDR3 DNA sequence: TGTGCCAGCAGCCAAGTCCTAGGCTATGGCTACACCTTC. It yields the protein CASSQVLGYGYTF.

This clonotype occurred many times. The rearrangement joins TRBV12-3 or TRBV12-4 to TRBJ1-3, with no clear D. V lost 6 bases to trimming and J lost 0 bases, with 12 bases between them. The CDR3 loop spans 15 amino acids. The CDR3 is CASRLSGLSGNTIYF. CDR3 sequence (DNA): TGTGCCAGCAGATTGTCCGGCCTCTCTGGAAACACCATATATTTT.

This clonotype occurred a few times. The chain combines TRBV12-3 or TRBV12-4 with TRBJ2-5; maybe TRBD2 (6 bases). This CDR3 comprises 14 residues. Trimming removed 3 bases at V and 7 bases at J, with 15 bases between. The DNA of the CDR3 is TGTGCCAGCAGTTTCTCGGGGGTGAGGCCGACCCAGTACTTC. Translation gives CASSFSGVRPTQYF.

The chain carries TRBV11-3 and TRBJ2-1; 7 bases are a match to TRBD2. V lost 5 bases and J lost 8; bases outside the gene matches: 6. The CDR3 extends over 13 amino acids. Germline lookup yields CDR1 SGHNT and CDR2 YENEEA. CDR3 nucleotides: TGTGCCAGCAGCGCTCGCACTAGCGATGAGCAGTTCTTC. The encoded protein is CASSARTSDEQFF.

This clonotype has a handful of counts. The CDR3 reads CASSKDRGTNYGYTF. In nucleotides, the CDR3 is TGTGCCAGCAGCAAGGACAGGGGGACGAACTATGGCTACACCTTC. The chain employs TRBV7-2 and TRBJ1-2, with 10 bases aligning to TRBD1. The CDR3 contains 15 residues. J gave up 2 bases and V 5 bases, and 5 bases lay outside the gene matches. Germline V CDR1 and CDR2: SGHTA, FQGNSA.

This clonotype occurred a few times. The V call is TRBV6-2 or TRBV6-3, the J call TRBJ1-1, with unresolved D. The CDR3 has 13 amino acids. V dropped 2 bases and J dropped 7 bases, with 11 bases sitting between them. In germline, CDR1 is MNHEY, CDR2 SVGEGT. The CDR3 loop reads CASSYGLTSEAFF. CDR3 DNA: TGTGCCAGCAGTTACGGTTTGACCAGTGAAGCTTTCTTT.

V is TRBV7-6 and J is TRBJ2-6, with a weak D call TRBD2 (5 bases). The V gene's germline CDR1 is SGHVS and CDR2 FNYEAQ. The germline V and J ends were trimmed by 1 base and 1 base, with 17 bases remaining between them. The length of the CDR3 is 19 residues. DNA of the CDR3: TGTGCCAGCAGCTTAGTTATGCGGCGGGTTAGTTCTGGGGCCAACGTCCTGACTTTC. It yields the protein CASSLVMRRVSSGANVLTF.

The sample holds many counts of this clonotype. The rearrangement links TRBV7-2 to TRBJ2-3; no clear D. The CDR3 contains 14 residues. CDR1 and CDR2 from the germline V gene are SGHTA and FQGNSA. Trimming removed 5 bases at V and 2 bases at J, with 11 bases between. Here the CDR3 DNA reads TGTGCCAGCAGCCCCCCGCCTATCACAGATACGCAGTATTTT. This translates into CASSPPPITDTQYF.

This clonotype occurred many times. The V call is TRBV5-1, the J call TRBJ1-1; D call uncertain. CDR1 and CDR2 (germline): SGHRS, YFSETQ. This CDR3 is built from 13 residues. V lost 2 bases and J 4 bases, leaving 9 bases between the germline ends. Written as DNA, the CDR3 is TGCGCCAGCAGCTTACGGGTTGCCACTGAAGCTTTCTTT. Protein product: CASSLRVATEAFF.

In regard to this clonotype: A read error may produce the germline difference seen at one junction end. The chain carries TRBV10-3 and TRBJ1-2, with D possibly matching TRBD1 (6 bases). Germline V CDR1 and CDR2: ENHRY, SYGVKD. This CDR3 has 15 residues. The CDR3 bases are TGTGCCATCGGCCCCAGCAGGGGCAGGAGCTATGGCCACACCTTC. As protein: CAIGPSRGRSYGHTF.

This rearrangement joins TRBV2 to TRBJ2-2; no definite D call. The V gene's germline CDR1 is SNHLY and CDR2 FYNNEI. V lost 10 bases to trimming and J lost 3 bases, with 15 bases between them. This CDR3 has 14 amino acids. The CDR3: CATGGGAHTGELFF. The CDR3 DNA is TGTGCCACTGGTGGCGGCGCTCACACCGGGGAGCTGTTTTTT.

This clonotype occurred a few times. This rearrangement joins TRBV5-4 to TRBJ2-3; D remains unclear. The germline V gene encodes CDR1 SGHNT and CDR2 YYREEE (reference sequence). Trimming shortened V by 5 bases and J by 2 bases, and 9 bases separated the two germline ends. The CDR3 runs to 13 residues. The CDR3 DNA reads as TGTGCCAGCAGGACTTCTTACACAGATACGCAGTATTTT. It translates to CASRTSYTDTQYF.

The rearrangement joins TRBV20-1 to TRBJ2-4; D remains ambiguous. Germline CDR1 DFQATT, CDR2 SNEGSKA (reference sequence). V lost 1 base and J lost 1, with 5 bases in between. The CDR3 runs 13 residues. Written as DNA, the CDR3 is TGCAGTGCTAGAGGGGGTGCCAAAAACATTCAGTACTTC. As protein: CSARGGAKNIQYF.

This clonotype was detected only a few times. J is TRBJ1-5 and V is TRBV3-1; D gene uncertain. The CDR3 is 13 residues long. Trimming removed 7 bases from V and 0 bases from J, with 7 bases in between. CDR1 is LGHDT, CDR2 YNNKEL, per germline (reference sequence). The chain's CDR3 is CASTGDSNQPQHF. In DNA, the CDR3 is TGTGCCAGCACGGGCGATAGCAATCAGCCCCAGCATTTT.

The gene calls are TRBV5-5 and TRBJ2-6, with a tentative D call TRBD1 (5 bases). This CDR3 has 14 residues. Per the germline V gene, CDR1 is SGHKS and CDR2 is YYEKEE (reference sequence). The V end lost 4 bases, the J end lost 2 bases, and 7 bases lay between the germline ends. In DNA form, the CDR3 reads TGTGCCAGCAGCCGGACAACTGGGGCCAACGTCCTGACTTTC. Amino acids: CASSRTTGANVLTF.

The genes are TRBV6-2 or TRBV6-3 and TRBJ1-6; D unclear. Looked up from germline, CDR1 is MNHEY and CDR2 is SVGEGT. The CDR3 is 18 amino acids. V was trimmed by 2 bases and J by 0 bases, leaving 14 bases between them. The CDR3 bases are TGTGCCAGCAGTTACCAAAACGGCAGATTCTCCTATAATTCACCCCTCCACTTT. This codes for CASSYQNGRFSYNSPLHF.

This clonotype was seen more than once but under ten times. The chain employs TRBV20-1 and TRBJ2-5; 7 nucleotides line up with TRBD2. The CDR3 contains 13 residues. The trim removed 6 bases at V and 5 bases at J, leaving 9 bases unmatched. Germline CDR1 reads DFQATT; CDR2 reads SNEGSKA (reference sequence). CDR3 loop: CSATTSWAETQYF. The CDR3, as DNA: TGCAGTGCCACGACTAGCTGGGCGGAGACCCAGTACTTC.

This clonotype was picked up a small number of times. The genes are TRBV9 and TRBJ1-6; a possible D gene is TRBD1 (6 bases). Per the germline V gene, CDR1 is SGDLS and CDR2 is YYNGEE. The CDR3 loop spans 14 amino acids. V dropped 3 bases and J dropped 7 bases, with 11 bases sitting between them. The CDR3 loop is CASSEGGKNSPLHF. CDR3 coding DNA: TGTGCCAGCAGCGAGGGGGGTAAAAATTCACCCCTCCACTTT. Using reference TRBV9 and TRBJ1-6 for the parts outside the CDR3, the full variable domain is DSGVTQTPKHLITATGQRVTLRCSPRSGDLSVYWYQQSLDQGLQFLIQYYNGEERAKGNILERFSAQQFPDLHSELNLSSLELGDSALYFCASSEGGKNSPLHFGNGTRLTVT.

The gene calls are TRBV24-1 and TRBJ2-3, with 9 bases aligning to TRBD2. This CDR3 contains 18 residues. Germline V lookup: CDR1 KGHDR, CDR2 SFDVKD. The J segment lost 2 bases and the V segment lost 1 base, leaving 9 bases of the junction unmatched. CDR3: CATSDFNPLAGPTDTQYF. CDR3 coding DNA: TGTGCCACCAGTGATTTTAATCCGCTAGCGGGACCCACAGATACGCAGTATTTT.